This is a list of T cell receptor beta chains from one sample in a study of cytomegalovirus exposure and HLA in healthy donors. This table comes from immunoSEQ multiplex PCR, and its TCRdb copy is limited to in-frame clones, with some not included. The table records more than 150,000 clones, around 79% of them present only once. The specimen sequenced was PBMCs. Receptors were obtained from a man in his fifties or sixties in good health and CMV-seropositive. Both conserved end residues are part of each CDR3. Fields, in order: D gene, J gene, clone size, V gene, CDR3 DNA, CDR3 protein. The D gene is left open where the match is weak. Some rows have no size entry. The others give once, few or many, or a class for an expanded clone.

- | TRBJ1-1 | - | TRBV5-6 | TGTGCCAGCAGCTTCGGGAGCACTGAAGCTTTCTTT | CASSFGSTEAFF
TRBD2 | TRBJ2-3 | - | TRBV7-9 | TGTGCCAGCACATATAGCGGGGGGGCATTAGATACGCAGTATTTT | CASTYSGGALDTQYF
- | TRBJ1-5 | - | TRBV6-5 | TGTGCCAGCAGTTACCGAGGGTTTCAGCCCCAGCATTTT | CASSYRGFQPQHF
TRBD1 | TRBJ1-2 | - | TRBV6-5 | TGTGCCAGCCGGGACAGTGGGGGTAGGGGCTACACCTTC | CASRDSGGRGYTF
- | TRBJ1-2 | - | TRBV6-6 | TGTGCCAGCAGTTCCGCACAGGGTAGAGGCTACACCTTC | CASSSAQGRGYTF
- | TRBJ1-5 | few | TRBV9 | TGTGCCAGCAGCGACGACAGTACCCTTCAGCCCCAGCATTTT | CASSDDSTLQPQHF
TRBD1 | TRBJ2-2 | - | TRBV18 | TGTGCCAGCTCACCACGCGGACAGGTCCCGACCGGGGAGCTGTTTTTT | CASSPRGQVPTGELFF
TRBD1 | TRBJ2-3 | - | TRBV10-3 | TGTGCCATCAGCGCTGGGATCGGGACAGGGGGTGCAGATACGCAGTATTTT | CAISAGIGTGGADTQYF
- | TRBJ1-5 | - | TRBV2 | TGTGCCAGCGGGGGGGGAAAGGGAAAGATGGGTCGGCCCCAGCATTTT | CASGGGKGKMGRPQHF
TRBD1 | TRBJ1-1 | few | TRBV5-4 | TGTGCCAGCAGCTTCGGACAGGTGAACACTGAAGCTTTCTTT | CASSFGQVNTEAFF
- | TRBJ2-6 | - | TRBV5-1 | TGCGCCAGCAGCGGGACGGGAGCAGGGTCTGGGGCCAACGTCCTGACTTTC | CASSGTGAGSGANVLTF
- | TRBJ1-5 | many | TRBV5-6 | TGTGCCAGCAGTACACAGACGGGACTCAATCAGCCCCAGCATTTT | CASSTQTGLNQPQHF
TRBD1 | TRBJ2-4 | - | TRBV7-9 | TGTGCCAGCACCCCCAGGGACAGAAAAAACATTCAGTACTTC | CASTPRDRKNIQYF
TRBD2 | TRBJ2-7 | - | TRBV5-1 | TGCGCCAGCAGCTTACGACTAGCGGGCTCCTACGAGCAGTACTTC | CASSLRLAGSYEQYF
- | TRBJ1-2 | - | TRBV7-6 | TGTGCCAGCAGCTTACTCGGGGGGGCAAACTATGGCTACACCTTC | CASSLLGGANYGYTF
- | TRBJ2-1 | - | TRBV7-9 | TGTGCCAGCAGCTTTCAACAGGGTGATGAGCAGTTCTTC | CASSFQQGDEQFF
- | TRBJ2-2 | - | TRBV6-5 | TGTGCCACCATGACAGAGAACACCGGGGAGCTGTTTTTT | CATMTENTGELFF
- | TRBJ1-2 | - | TRBV7-2 | TGTGCCAGCAGCTTAACCCAGGGGTATGGCTACACCTTC | CASSLTQGYGYTF
- | TRBJ2-1 | - | TRBV10-3 | TGTGCCATCAGTGAGTCGATCTTCCAAAGAGACAATGAGCAGTTCTTC | CAISESIFQRDNEQFF
TRBD2 | TRBJ2-2 | - | TRBV7-9 | TGTGCCAGCAGCTTCGGGGGGGTTGGCACCGGGGAGCTGTTTTTT | CASSFGGVGTGELFF
TRBD1 | TRBJ2-7 | few | TRBV5-1 | TGCGCCAGCAGAAGACCTGGGACAGGGGACGCCGAGCAGTACTTC | CASRRPGTGDAEQYF
- | TRBJ1-2 | - | TRBV6-1 | TGTGCCAGCAGTCGGTTTAAAGTCTTC | CASSRFKVF
- | TRBJ2-2 | - | TRBV5-1 | TGCGCCAGCACGCTTGTGGGGGGGCCGTACACCGGGGAGCTGTTTTTT | CASTLVGGPYTGELFF
- | TRBJ1-1 | - | TRBV7-2 | TGTGCCAGCAGCTTAGTCGTCGCCAGGGTGAACACTGAAGCTTTCTTT | CASSLVVARVNTEAFF